What follows is one T cell receptor beta chain and its context. Data came from immunoSEQ multiplex PCR; TCRdb stores just in-frame clones and leaves some out. Of hundreds of thousands of clones in the sample, 80% to 90% are singletons; the top ten hold roughly 0.0086%. This entry is derived from a study of shared T cell receptors in the human thymus. Per germline, CDR1 SGHTS and CDR2 YDEGEE. V lost 5 bases and J 5 bases, leaving 13 bases between the germline ends. This CDR3 is built from 13 residues. The same sample was also studied in work on human thymus T cells.

The rearrangement links TRBV5-8 to TRBJ1-2; the D is unclear. The clonotype was recovered from a boy younger than two with a congenital heart defect. The sequencing sample was made of thymocytes. The CDR3 here is CASRIPYIYGYTF. DNA for the CDR3: TGTGCCAGCAGGATTCCGTACATTTATGGCTACACCTTC.